This passage covers 21 T cell receptor beta chains from one sample sequenced in a study of beta chain features in type 1 diabetes. The whole isolated RNA underwent reverse transcription, so sequencing captured expressed TCRB transcripts. Clones were read by immunoSEQ multiplex PCR, and TCRdb kept only the in-frame ones, dropping some. The sample consists of 300,000 to 450,000 clones, about 19% of them appearing once. Source material: naive CD4+ T cells from blood. Receptor source: a woman aged 18-29 years in good health.

The sample holds one count of this clone. The chain carries TRBV30 and TRBJ1-2; unclear D gene. V dropped 4 bases and J dropped 4 bases, with 13 bases sitting between them. Germline values: CDR1 GTSNPN, CDR2 SVGIG (reference sequence). This CDR3 has 13 residues. CDR3 in DNA: TGTGCCTGGAACCAACAACTAATCTATGGCTACACCTTC. Protein sequence: CAWNQQLIYGYTF.

This rearrangement joins TRBV19 to TRBJ1-1, with 8 nucleotides matching TRBD1. Losses at the gene ends were 4 bases for V and 9 bases for J; bases not matched to a gene: 10. The CDR3 is 14 amino acids. In germline, CDR1 is LNHDA, CDR2 SQIVND (reference sequence). The DNA for the CDR3 is TGTGCCAGTAGTACCTTCAGGGGGCTTTCCCAAGCTTTCTTT. This sequence encodes CASSTFRGLSQAFF.

The chain employs TRBV4-1 and TRBJ1-5; perhaps TRBD1 as D (6 bases). Germline V gene data show CDR1 as MGHRA and CDR2 as YSYEKL. The CDR3 contains 13 residues. The germline V and J ends were trimmed by 7 bases and 7 bases, with 14 bases remaining between them. The DNA for the CDR3 is TGCGCCAGCAATCCAGGGGTAGGACAGCCCCAGCATTTT. Its protein is CASNPGVGQPQHF.

In its sample, this clone was seen a few times. The rearrangement joins TRBV7-2 to TRBJ1-5, with 11 bases that match TRBD1. Germline V lookup: CDR1 SGHTA, CDR2 FQGNSA. Germline trimming cut 2 bases from V and 6 bases from J; bases unmatched to any gene: 15. This CDR3 contains 19 residues. Here the CDR3 reads CASSLRTGGNLNLVQPQHF. The CDR3 DNA sequence: TGTGCCAGCAGCTTAAGGACAGGGGGCAACCTCAATCTGGTTCAGCCCCAGCATTTT. The variable domain in full, completed from reference TRBV7-2 and TRBJ1-5, reads GAGVSQSPSNKVTEKGKDVELRCDPISGHTALYWYRQSLGQGLEFLIYFQGNSAPDKSGLPSDRFSAERTGGSVSTLTIQRTQQEDSAVYLCASSLRTGGNLNLVQPQHFGDGTRLSIL.

The genes are TRBV7-9 and TRBJ2-7; D gene uncertain. The CDR3 loop spans 16 amino acids. Trimming took off 5 bases at V and 0 bases at J, with 17 bases between the two ends. Germline V gives CDR1 SEHNR, CDR2 FQNEAQ (reference sequence). The CDR3 DNA reads as TGTGCCAGCAGCCCACCCTTCGGCGGCCTCTCCTACGAGCAGTACTTC. Amino acid sequence: CASSPPFGGLSYEQYF. The full variable domain, completed using reference TRBV7-9 and TRBJ2-7, is DTGVSQNPRHKITKRGQNVTFRCDPISEHNRLYWYRQTLGQGPEFLTYFQNEAQLEKSRLLSDRFSAERPKGSFSTLEIQRTEQGDSAMYLCASSPPFGGLSYEQYFGPGTRLTVT.

V gene TRBV5-6 combines with J gene TRBJ2-7; the match to TRBD2 covers 13 bases. V lost 4 bases, J lost 2 bases, and 3 bases stayed unmatched. This CDR3 region has 15 residues. Germline assignment: CDR1 SGHDT and CDR2 YYEEEE. The CDR3 nucleotides read TGTGCCAGCAGCCCAACTAGCGGGGGGGCCTACGAGCAGTACTTC. Its protein product is CASSPTSGGAYEQYF.

The rearrangement joins TRBV6-6 to TRBJ2-4; 10 nucleotides agree with TRBD2. The CDR3 extends over 16 amino acids. Germline V gives CDR1 MNHNY, CDR2 SVGAGI (reference sequence). The ends lost 6 bases at V and 1 base at J; junction bases unmatched: 6. As DNA, the CDR3 is TGTGCCAGCAGGAAAACTAGCGGGGCTGCCAAAAACATTCAGTACTTC. This encodes CASRKTSGAAKNIQYF.

With respect to this clone: The same CDR3 also results from other DNA sequences found in this sample. The genes are TRBV5-1 and TRBJ1-6; D remains ambiguous. CDR3 length: 13 amino acids. The germline V gene has CDR1 SGHRS and CDR2 YFSETQ. Between the trimmed V and J ends, which lost 0 bases and 8 bases, there was a span of 6 bases. The CDR3 sequence is CASSLGGDSPLHF. CDR3 in DNA: TGCGCCAGCAGCTTGGGCGGTGATTCACCCCTCCACTTT. Full variable domain (remainder filled in from reference TRBV5-1 and TRBJ1-6): KAGVTQTPRYLIKTRGQQVTLSCSPISGHRSVSWYQQTPGQGLQFLFEYFSETQRNKGNFPGRFSGRQFSNSRSEMNVSTLELGDSALYLCASSLGGDSPLHFGNGTRLTVT.

This clone was counted a few times. This sequence joins TRBV14 and TRBJ1-2; possible D gene TRBD1, 6 bases. Deletions cut 4 bases from V and 2 bases from J, with 14 bases between. Per the germline V gene, CDR1 is SGHDN and CDR2 is FVKESK. This CDR3 is 15 amino acids long. As DNA, the CDR3 is TGTGCCAGCAGCCGAAGGCAGGGGCTCAACTATGGCTACACCTTC. Its translation: CASSRRQGLNYGYTF.

This sequence joins TRBV30 and TRBJ1-2; a possible D gene is TRBD1 (6 bases). CDR1 and CDR2 from the germline V gene are GTSNPN and SVGIG (reference sequence). This CDR3 is 15 amino acids long. Trimming removed 0 bases from V and 8 bases from J, with 19 bases in between. Here the CDR3 DNA reads TGTGCCTGGAGTGTGCCACTCGAGGGGGATAAGGGCTACACCTTC. Translated, it gives CAWSVPLEGDKGYTF.

This chain uses TRBV28 with TRBJ2-3; 12 nucleotides align to TRBD2. This CDR3 comprises 14 residues. J was trimmed by 7 bases and V by 7 bases; bases with no gene match: 6. Germline V lookup: CDR1 MDHEN, CDR2 SYDVKM. CDR3 nucleotides: TGTGCCAGCAAGACTAGCGGGAGATCACATACGCAGTATTTT. Its translation is CASKTSGRSHTQYF.

This clone came up a few times. The same CDR3 also results from other DNA sequences found in this sample. The chain employs TRBV7-3 and TRBJ2-3; TRBD2 matches at 12 bases. CDR3 size: 15 residues. Germline V CDR1 and CDR2: SGHTA, FQGTGA. V dropped 6 bases and J dropped 5; count of bases not matched to a gene: 6. The CDR3 coding sequence is TGTGCCAGCAGTCTTCTAGCGGGGGGGCAAGATACGCAGTATTTT. It codes for CASSLLAGGQDTQYF.

CDR3 loop: CASSPGHSNEKLFF. In DNA, the CDR3 is TGCGCCAGCAGCCCGGGACACTCTAATGAAAAACTGTTTTTT. J is TRBJ1-4 and V is TRBV4-1; a possible D gene is TRBD1 (6 bases). Trimming left V 4 bases short and J 3 bases short, with 9 bases between. The germline V gene has CDR1 MGHRA and CDR2 YSYEKL. This CDR3 has 14 amino acids.

The sample holds a few counts of this clone. The V and J genes are TRBV5-4 and TRBJ2-7; 7 positions agree with TRBD1. The junction had 4 bases not matched to a gene; V was cut back by 4 bases and J by 6 bases. This CDR3 has 12 amino acids. Germline CDR1 is SGHNT and CDR2 is YYREEE (reference sequence). The CDR3 region has the DNA TGTGCCAGCAGCCCACGGGACAGCGAGCAGTACTTC. As protein: CASSPRDSEQYF.

The chain combines TRBV7-9 with TRBJ1-2; 9 bases are a match to TRBD1. With 2 bases clipped from V and 4 bases from J, the junction kept 5 bases outside the gene matches. The CDR3 loop spans 15 amino acids. Looked up from germline, CDR1 is SEHNR and CDR2 is FQNEAQ (reference sequence). The CDR3 spells CASSLMGQGAYGYTF. The CDR3 coding sequence is TGTGCCAGCAGCTTAATGGGACAGGGAGCCTATGGCTACACCTTC.

V is TRBV6-5 and J is TRBJ1-2, with 7 bases matching TRBD1. V trimming: 6 bases; J trimming: 7 bases; junction bases outside the gene matches: 5. The germline gives CDR1 MNHEY, CDR2 SVGAGI. There are 12 residues in the CDR3. The CDR3 spells CASRTGLSGYTF. Written as DNA, the CDR3 is TGTGCCAGCAGGACAGGGCTCAGTGGCTACACCTTC.

The genes are TRBV23-1 and TRBJ2-7; TRBD2 matches 7 bases. TRBV23-1 is treated as an ORF (open reading frame) with a function not yet certain. V was pared by 7 bases and J by 0 bases, with 9 bases of the junction left unmatched. This CDR3 comprises 15 residues. DNA for the CDR3: TGCGCCAGCATTGGGAGGACTAGTGGCTCCTACGAGCAGTACTTC. It translates to CASIGRTSGSYEQYF.

This clone showed up just a few times. In DNA form, the CDR3 reads TGCAGCGTCCCCGGGGAGAGCACAAATGAAAAACTGTTTTTT. Translated: CSVPGESTNEKLFF. The V and J genes are TRBV29-1 and TRBJ1-4; D not certain. CDR3 length: 14 amino acids. V gave up 6 bases and J gave up 5 bases, with 16 bases separating them. Germline loops: CDR1 SQVTM, CDR2 ANQGSEA.

The CDR3 spells CSVGGLAGETDTQYF. For the CDR3, the DNA is TGCAGCGTTGGGGGACTAGCGGGAGAGACAGATACGCAGTATTTT. The chain employs TRBV29-1 and TRBJ2-3; 14 bases fit TRBD2. Trimming at V came to 4 bases and at J to 3 bases, leaving 3 bases not matched to a gene. This CDR3 spans 15 amino acids. Looked up from germline, CDR1 is SQVTM and CDR2 is ANQGSEA.

This sequence joins TRBV19 and TRBJ2-3; 9 positions match TRBD1. V shed 10 bases and J 1 base; nucleotides not matched to a gene: 9. The CDR3 loop spans 15 amino acids. The germline V gene encodes CDR1 LNHDA and CDR2 SQIVND (reference sequence). CDR3 in amino acids: CATRDREIGTDTQYF. The CDR3 bases are TGTGCCACCCGGGACAGGGAGATCGGCACAGATACGCAGTATTTT.

This rearrangement joins TRBV7-3 to TRBJ2-2; tentative D call: TRBD1 (5 bases). Trimming shortened V by 3 bases and J by 5 bases, and 10 bases separated the two germline ends. CDR1 and CDR2 from the germline V gene are SGHTA and FQGTGA. The CDR3 length is 14 residues. The CDR3 reads CASSFQGTTGELFF. The DNA of the CDR3 is TGTGCCAGCAGCTTCCAGGGTACTACCGGGGAGCTGTTTTTT.